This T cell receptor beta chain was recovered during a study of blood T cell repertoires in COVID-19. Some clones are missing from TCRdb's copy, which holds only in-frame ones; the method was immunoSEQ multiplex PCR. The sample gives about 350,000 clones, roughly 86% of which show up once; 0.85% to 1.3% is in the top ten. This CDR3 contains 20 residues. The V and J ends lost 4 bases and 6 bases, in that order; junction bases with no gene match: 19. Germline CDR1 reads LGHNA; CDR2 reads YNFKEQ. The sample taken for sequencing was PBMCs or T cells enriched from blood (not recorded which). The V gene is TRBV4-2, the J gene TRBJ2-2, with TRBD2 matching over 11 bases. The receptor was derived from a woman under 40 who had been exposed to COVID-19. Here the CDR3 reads CASSLPPPPTSGNPAGELFF. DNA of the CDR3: TGTGCCAGCAGCCTTCCTCCACCGCCGACTAGCGGGAATCCTGCCGGGGAGCTGTTTTTT.